The next 8 T cell receptor beta chains were all read from a single sample in a study of cytomegalovirus exposure and HLA in healthy donors. This PCR relied on a set of 60 Vbeta primers and 13 Jbeta primers. The repertoire was sequenced with immunoSEQ multiplex PCR; TCRdb's copy has only in-frame clones and lacks some. The repertoire holds around 53,000 clones, about 82% seen once, with approximately 1.4% in the top ten. Sequencing input: PBMCs. The receptors come from a man aged 25-45 years in good health and CMV-seronegative.

This chain's CDR3 is CASSPTGVWGDDEQFF. The DNA of the CDR3 is TGTGCCAGCAGCCCAACAGGGGTGTGGGGTGACGATGAGCAGTTCTTC. The genes are TRBV4-2 and TRBJ2-1, with 7 bases lining up with TRBD1. The CDR3 totals 16 residues. CDR1 is LGHNA, CDR2 YNFKEQ, per germline. V was pared by 4 bases and J by 8 bases, with 14 bases of the junction left unmatched.

The chain couples TRBV5-1 to TRBJ2-1; no clear D gene. V was trimmed by 4 bases and J by 1 base, leaving 18 bases between them. Germline V gene sequence: CDR1 SGHRS, CDR2 YFSETQ. The CDR3 consists of 17 residues. Here the CDR3 reads CASSQTQYYPSYNEQFF. The CDR3 DNA reads TGCGCCAGCAGCCAAACCCAATACTACCCTTCCTACAATGAGCAGTTCTTC.

This clone was detected only once. This chain joins TRBV7-2 and TRBJ1-1; D might be TRBD1 (5 bases). Trimming shortened V by 6 bases and J by 9 bases, and 14 bases separated the two germline ends. Germline CDR1 reads SGHTA; CDR2 reads FQGNSA. The CDR3 extends over 12 amino acids. As DNA, the CDR3 is TGTGCCAGCAGTCAAAACAGGAACCAAGCTTTCTTT. As protein: CASSQNRNQAFF. Together with reference TRBV7-2 and TRBJ1-1, the CDR3 gives the full variable domain: GAGVSQSPSNKVTEKGKDVELRCDPISGHTALYWYRQSLGQGLEFLIYFQGNSAPDKSGLPSDRFSAERTGGSVSTLTIQRTQQEDSAVYLCASSQNRNQAFFGQGTRLTVV.

CDR3 loop: CASSEDSGTGDLDSPLHF. The CDR3 nucleotides read TGTGCCAGCAGTGAAGATTCCGGGACAGGGGATTTGGATTCACCCCTCCACTTT. The chain combines TRBV6-1 with TRBJ1-6; TRBD1 matches at 10 bases. Germline V gene sequence: CDR1 MNHNS, CDR2 SASEGT. V was pared by 1 base and J by 8 bases, with 11 bases of the junction left unmatched. The CDR3 extends over 18 amino acids.

This clone appeared a single time. The V gene is TRBV7-6, the J gene TRBJ2-5, with TRBD2 matching over 11 bases. CDR1 is SGHVS, CDR2 FNYEAQ, per germline. This CDR3 is built from 19 residues. J lost 0 bases, V lost 1 base, and 10 bases had no gene match. The DNA for the CDR3 is TGTGCCAGCAGCTTAGTGGGGACTAGCGGTTTTACACACCAAGAGACCCAGTACTTC. This codes for CASSLVGTSGFTHQETQYF.

This chain connects TRBV28 to TRBJ1-5; maybe TRBD1 (6 bases). CDR3 length: 16 residues. Between the trimmed V and J ends, which lost 5 bases and 0 bases, there was a span of 14 bases. The germline V gene encodes CDR1 MDHEN and CDR2 SYDVKM. CDR3 bases: TGTGCCAGCAGTCTAGGGACAAGCTATAGCAATCAGCCCCAGCATTTT. This translates into CASSLGTSYSNQPQHF.

The sample holds one count of this clone. This chain connects TRBV5-1 to TRBJ2-7; 9 bases align to TRBD2. Germline V gives CDR1 SGHRS, CDR2 YFSETQ. V shed 2 bases and J 2 bases; nucleotides not matched to a gene: 5. This CDR3 region has 15 residues. In DNA form, the CDR3 reads TGCGCCAGCAGCTTCCTAGCGGGGCAAACCTACGAGCAGTACTTC. This codes for CASSFLAGQTYEQYF.

V and J are TRBV5-4 and TRBJ1-4; no reliable D call. The V and J ends lost 4 bases and 7 bases respectively, with 14 bases between them. The CDR3 loop spans 14 amino acids. The germline CDR1 and CDR2 sequences are SGHNT and YYREEE (reference sequence). The CDR3 sequence: CASSRVPGSEKLFF. In DNA form, the CDR3 reads TGTGCCAGCAGCCGGGTACCTGGGTCTGAAAAACTGTTTTTT.